A single sample is the source of the 27 T cell receptor beta chains below, sequenced in a study of identical twins. In TCRdb, the 5' RACE reads were re-called with MiXCR into one record per CDR3 protein. This table holds hundreds of thousands of distinct CDR3 sequences, 8.6% found once. These data were also filed under a second study, of yellow fever vaccine responses in identical twins.

Input material: PBMCs. These receptors were obtained from a young woman in good health.

This chain uses TRBV20-1 with TRBJ2-7, with TRBD1 matching over 10 bases. The CDR3 length is 14 residues. Germline loops: CDR1 DFQATT, CDR2 SNEGSKA (reference sequence). V was pared by 5 bases and J by 1 base, with 5 bases of the junction left unmatched. Here the CDR3 reads CSAPGTGVSYEQYF. As DNA, the CDR3 is TGCAGTGCTCCCGGGACAGGGGTTTCCTACGAGCAGTACTTC.

The V call is TRBV7-9, the J call TRBJ2-1; possibly TRBD1 for D (5 bases). V shed 5 bases and J shed 6 bases, with 17 bases lying between them. Germline V gene sequence: CDR1 SEHNR, CDR2 FQNEAQ (reference sequence). The CDR3 is 15 residues long. The CDR3 DNA is TGTGCCAGCAGCACACCTCTCCAGGGCTTCAATGAGCAGTTCTTC. Amino acids: CASSTPLQGFNEQFF.

This clonotype was counted between two and nine times. The chain couples TRBV9 to TRBJ2-7, with 8 bases matching TRBD2. The CDR3 is 15 amino acids. With 0 bases clipped from V and 0 bases from J, the junction kept 2 bases outside the gene matches. Per germline, CDR1 SGDLS and CDR2 YYNGEE. The CDR3 loop is CASSVGGLDSYEQYF. The CDR3 DNA reads as TGTGCCAGCAGCGTAGGGGGACTAGACTCCTACGAGCAGTACTTC. The variable domain in full, completed from reference TRBV9 and TRBJ2-7, reads DSGVTQTPKHLITATGQRVTLRCSPRSGDLSVYWYQQSLDQGLQFLIQYYNGEERAKGNILERFSAQQFPDLHSELNLSSLELGDSALYFCASSVGGLDSYEQYFGPGTRLTVT.

The table lists this clonotype with many counts. The chain combines TRBV5-1 with TRBJ2-7; possibly TRBD1 for D (6 bases). This CDR3 contains 14 residues. The germline V gene has CDR1 SGHRS and CDR2 YFSETQ. Trimming stripped 3 bases from V and 3 bases from J, with 13 bases between. DNA of the CDR3: TGCGCCAGCAGCTCCTGGGAACAGGGCTACGAGCAGTACTTC. Translation gives CASSSWEQGYEQYF.

This clonotype was counted a single time. The chain links TRBV15 to TRBJ2-3, with 9 positions matching TRBD1. J lost 3 bases, V lost 6 bases, and 10 bases had no gene match. CDR1 is LNHNV, CDR2 YYDKDF, per germline (reference sequence). This CDR3 is built from 16 residues. In DNA, the CDR3 is TGTGCCACCAGTTTAGGACAGGGGCGGGGGACAGATACGCAGTATTTT. Translating gives CATSLGQGRGTDTQYF. The variable domain in full, with the rest retrieved from reference TRBV15 and TRBJ2-3, is DAMVIQNPRYQVTQFGKPVTLSCSQTLNHNVMYWYQQKSSQAPKLLFHYYDKDFNNEADTPDNFQSRRPNTSFCFLDIRSPGLGDTAMYLCATSLGQGRGTDTQYFGPGTRLTVL.

The rearrangement uses TRBV28 and TRBJ2-7; D not certain. Trimming removed 4 bases at V and 2 bases at J, with 12 bases between. CDR3 size: 14 residues. Germline V lookup: CDR1 MDHEN, CDR2 SYDVKM. The CDR3 bases are TGTGCCAGCAGTTACCCGACTTTTACCTACGAGCAGTACTTC. This encodes CASSYPTFTYEQYF.

J is TRBJ2-7 and V is TRBV18; possibly TRBD2 for D (6 bases). The germline V gene has CDR1 KGHSH and CDR2 LQKENI. The CDR3 runs 15 residues. V lost 4 bases and J lost 2, with 15 bases in between. The CDR3, as DNA: TGTGCCAGCTCACGGTTGGGACTGCCGGCCTACGAGCAGTACTTC. Protein product: CASSRLGLPAYEQYF.

This clonotype was detected many times. The rearrangement uses TRBV20-1 and TRBJ2-7, with 13 nucleotides matching TRBD2. The CDR3 covers 15 residues. The germline CDR1 and CDR2 sequences are DFQATT and SNEGSKA (reference sequence). With 4 bases clipped from V and 7 bases from J, the junction kept 10 bases outside the gene matches. CDR3 nucleotides: TGCAGTGCTACGGCTGGACTAGCGGGAGTAGAGGAGCAGTACTTC. Its translation: CSATAGLAGVEEQYF.

This clonotype came up a few times. V and J are TRBV20-1 and TRBJ1-2, with D uncertain. The CDR3 is 13 amino acids. Germline V CDR1 and CDR2: DFQATT, SNEGSKA (reference sequence). V dropped 7 bases and J dropped 4 bases, with 16 bases sitting between them. The CDR3 DNA reads TGCAGTGTAGGAGCCCAGAGTTCCTATGGCTACACCTTC. It is translated as CSVGAQSSYGYTF.

This sequence joins TRBV4-3 and TRBJ2-3; the D gene is possibly TRBD1 (5 bases). CDR1 and CDR2 from the germline V gene are LGHNA and YSLEER. Trimming left V 3 bases short and J 3 bases short, with 13 bases between. The CDR3 is made up of 15 amino acids. The DNA for the CDR3 is TGCGCCAGCAGCCACGACGACAGAGAAACAGATACGCAGTATTTT. Its protein is CASSHDDRETDTQYF.

The table lists this clonotype with a few counts. V is TRBV6-1 and J is TRBJ2-1; 9 nucleotides match TRBD1. The CDR3 extends over 12 amino acids. The ends lost 8 bases at V and 8 bases at J; junction bases unmatched: 4. CDR1 is MNHNS, CDR2 SASEGT, per germline. DNA of the CDR3: TGTGCCAGCTGGGACAGGGTCCATGAGCAGTTCTTC. It translates to CASWDRVHEQFF.

In this sample, this clonotype turned up many times. The chain couples TRBV4-3 to TRBJ2-3; TRBD2 agrees at 7 bases. The CDR3 is made up of 17 amino acids. CDR1 is LGHNA, CDR2 YSLEER, per germline. V dropped 3 bases and J dropped 0; count of bases not matched to a gene: 9. The CDR3 region has the DNA TGCGCCAGCAGCCAGCTCTCCGGGACTATTAGCACAGATACGCAGTATTTT. It specifies CASSQLSGTISTDTQYF.

The sample holds many counts of this clonotype. V usage is TRBV5-1 and J usage is TRBJ2-1, with 11 nucleotides matching TRBD2. With V trimmed by 3 bases and J by 5 bases, 10 bases remained unmatched. The CDR3 consists of 17 residues. Germline CDR1 is SGHRS and CDR2 is YFSETQ. CDR3 coding DNA: TGCGCCAGCAGCTCCTCCCCCACTAGCGGGAGCCACAATGAGCAGTTCTTC. Translated, it gives CASSSSPTSGSHNEQFF.

The chain couples TRBV12-3 or TRBV12-4 to TRBJ1-5; 8 nucleotides align to TRBD1. This CDR3 has 16 residues. The ends lost 2 bases at V and 5 bases at J; junction bases unmatched: 8. The CDR3 loop is CASSLSSGGNDQPQHF. The CDR3 nucleotides are TGTGCCAGCAGTTTATCCTCAGGGGGCAACGATCAGCCCCAGCATTTT.

This clonotype was seen repeatedly, ten times or more. J is TRBJ1-2 and V is TRBV7-2; TRBD1 agrees at 7 bases. Unmatched junction bases numbered 7, after V lost 5 bases and J lost 4 bases. The CDR3 covers 14 residues. Germline V gives CDR1 SGHTA, CDR2 FQGNSA. CDR3 sequence (DNA): TGTGCCAGCAGCCCCAGACAGGGAGGCTATGGCTACACCTTC. Its translation is CASSPRQGGYGYTF.

The genes are TRBV18 and TRBJ2-7, with a possible D match to TRBD1 (7 bases). Germline CDR1 and CDR2: KGHSH and LQKENI. V was shortened by 3 bases and J by 1 base, with 19 bases between the two germline ends. The CDR3 runs 17 residues. In DNA, the CDR3 is TGTGCCAGCTCACCTCCTTTATCAGGGGGGCATTCCTACGAGCAGTACTTC. This codes for CASSPPLSGGHSYEQYF.

The rearrangement joins TRBV7-9 to TRBJ1-1; D might be TRBD1 (5 bases). CDR3 length: 15 residues. CDR1 and CDR2 from the germline V gene are SEHNR and FQNEAQ (reference sequence). V lost 3 bases and J lost 0, with 11 bases in between. The CDR3 region is CASSLPQGLNTEAFF. The CDR3 coding sequence is TGTGCCAGCAGCTTGCCTCAGGGACTGAACACTGAAGCTTTCTTT.

This clonotype was recorded a few times. The chain is built from TRBV7-6 and TRBJ2-7; 7 bases align to TRBD2. CDR1 is SGHVS, CDR2 FNYEAQ, per germline. The V gene end was trimmed by 1 base and the J gene end by 5 bases; junction bases not matched to a gene: 8. CDR3 length equals 15 residues. The CDR3, as DNA: TGTGCCAGCAGCTTAGGCGGAGGAAGCGGGGACGAGCAGTACTTC. This translates into CASSLGGGSGDEQYF.

The V call is TRBV5-6, the J call TRBJ2-5, with unresolved D. Germline V CDR1 and CDR2: SGHDT, YYEEEE. Trimming removed 2 bases from V and 4 bases from J, with 6 bases in between. This CDR3 is built from 12 residues. The CDR3 region has the DNA TGTGCCAGCAGCTTTGCTCCAGAGACCCAGTACTTC. Translating it yields CASSFAPETQYF.

This clonotype has more than one count but fewer than ten. DNA for the CDR3: TGTGCCATCAGTGAGTCGTTAGGGATCGGACAGGCCGTTCTGGGGGCCAACGTCCTGACTTTC. Its protein is CAISESLGIGQAVLGANVLTF. The chain employs TRBV10-3 and TRBJ2-6, with TRBD1 matching over 7 bases. CDR1 is ENHRY, CDR2 SYGVKD, per germline. The ends lost 0 bases at V and 4 bases at J; junction bases unmatched: 18. CDR3 length: 21 amino acids.

To note about this clonotype: It may be a read error: a sequence one base away is much more abundant. The chain is built from TRBV5-1 and TRBJ2-2; 9 bases line up with TRBD1. This CDR3 is built from 16 residues. Germline values: CDR1 SGHRS, CDR2 YFSETQ. DNA for the CDR3: TGCGCCAGCAGCTCCTCGACAGGGGGGAACACCGGGGAGCTGCTTTTT. Its protein is CASSSSTGGNTGELLF.

The chain is built from TRBV24-1 and TRBJ2-1, with TRBD1 identical over 9 bases. V was pared by 6 bases and J by 8 bases, with 10 bases of the junction left unmatched. The CDR3 consists of 15 residues. From germline, CDR1 is KGHDR and CDR2 SFDVKD. CDR3 in DNA: TGTGCCACCAGTTCCGGGGGACAGGGAGGGGATGAGCAGTTCTTC. This translates into CATSSGGQGGDEQFF.

This clonotype has more than one count but fewer than ten. V usage is TRBV5-1 and J usage is TRBJ2-5; no firm D call. Deletions cut 5 bases from V and 5 bases from J, with 19 bases between. Germline V lookup: CDR1 SGHRS, CDR2 YFSETQ. This CDR3 is built from 15 residues. DNA for the CDR3: TGCGCCAGCAGGGTTTTCTATGGAGCGATGGAGACCCAGTACTTC. It is translated as CASRVFYGAMETQYF.

V is TRBV7-9 and J is TRBJ2-7, with D uncertain. Looked up from germline, CDR1 is SEHNR and CDR2 is FQNEAQ (reference sequence). The V gene lost 1 base and the J gene lost 5 bases, with 15 bases spanning the gap. This CDR3 contains 15 residues. Here the CDR3 reads CASSLGQRNFHEQYF. The CDR3 coding sequence is TGTGCCAGCAGCTTAGGGCAAAGGAATTTTCACGAGCAGTACTTC.

Ten or more counts support this clonotype. The J gene is TRBJ2-7, the V gene TRBV7-9; 11 nucleotides agree with TRBD1. Germline values: CDR1 SEHNR, CDR2 FQNEAQ (reference sequence). V lost 3 bases and J lost 6; bases outside the gene matches: 7. The CDR3 consists of 15 residues. The CDR3 nucleotides are TGTGCCAGCAGCTTGGCCGGGACAGGGGGTAGCGAGCAGTACTTC. It codes for CASSLAGTGGSEQYF. Drawing the rest from reference TRBV7-9 and TRBJ2-7, the complete variable domain is DTGVSQNPRHKITKRGQNVTFRCDPISEHNRLYWYRQTLGQGPEFLTYFQNEAQLEKSRLLSDRFSAERPKGSFSTLEIQRTEQGDSAMYLCASSLAGTGGSEQYFGPGTRLTVT.

The V and J genes are TRBV7-8 and TRBJ1-4, with D unresolved. Looked up from germline, CDR1 is SGHVS and CDR2 is FQNEAQ. Trimming pared 2 bases from V and 0 bases from J, leaving 16 bases between. This CDR3 spans 18 amino acids. The CDR3 DNA follows: TGTGCCAGCAGCTTAAGCTTTTCGGGGTCTGCAACTAATGAAAAACTGTTTTTT. It yields the protein CASSLSFSGSATNEKLFF.

The CDR3 DNA is TGTGCCAGCTTCGAGACAGGGGGCACGAATGAGCAGTTCTTC. It codes for CASFETGGTNEQFF. The chain recombines TRBV6-1 with TRBJ2-1; 10 positions agree with TRBD1. Per germline, CDR1 MNHNS and CDR2 SASEGT. Trimming took 8 bases from V and 7 from J; bases not matched to a gene: 8. The CDR3 totals 14 residues.